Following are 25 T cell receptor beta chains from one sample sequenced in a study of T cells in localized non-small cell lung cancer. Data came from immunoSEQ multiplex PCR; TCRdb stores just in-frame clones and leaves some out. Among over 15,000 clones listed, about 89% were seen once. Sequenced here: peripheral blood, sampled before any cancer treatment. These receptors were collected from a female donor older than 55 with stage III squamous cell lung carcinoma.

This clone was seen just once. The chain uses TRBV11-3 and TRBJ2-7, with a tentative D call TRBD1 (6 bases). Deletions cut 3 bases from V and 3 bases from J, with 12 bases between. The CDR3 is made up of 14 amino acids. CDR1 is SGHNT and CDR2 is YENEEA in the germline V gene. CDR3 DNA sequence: TGTGCCAGCAGCTTGATGGGACAAGACTACGAGCAGTACTTC. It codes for CASSLMGQDYEQYF.

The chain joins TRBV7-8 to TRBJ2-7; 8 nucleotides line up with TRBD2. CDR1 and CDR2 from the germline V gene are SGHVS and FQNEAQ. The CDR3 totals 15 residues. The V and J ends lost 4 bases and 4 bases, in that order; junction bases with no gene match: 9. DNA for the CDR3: TGTGCCAGCAGCTCAGTAGCGGGAAAGGGGTACGAGCAGTACTTC. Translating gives CASSSVAGKGYEQYF.

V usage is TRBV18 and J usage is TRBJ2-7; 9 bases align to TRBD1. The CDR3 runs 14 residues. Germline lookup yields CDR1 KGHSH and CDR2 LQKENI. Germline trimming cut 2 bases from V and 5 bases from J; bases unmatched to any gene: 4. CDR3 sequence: CASSPSGQGHEQYF. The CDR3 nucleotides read TGTGCCAGCTCACCATCTGGACAGGGGCACGAGCAGTACTTC.

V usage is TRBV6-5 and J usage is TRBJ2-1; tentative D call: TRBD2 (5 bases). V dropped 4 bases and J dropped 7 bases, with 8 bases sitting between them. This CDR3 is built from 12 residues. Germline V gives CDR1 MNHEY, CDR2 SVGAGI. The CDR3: CASSSLANEQFF. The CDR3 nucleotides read TGTGCCAGCAGTTCTCTAGCAAATGAGCAGTTCTTC.

CDR3 protein: CASAELGYEQYF. CDR3 nucleotide sequence: TGTGCCAGTGCCGAACTTGGCTACGAGCAGTACTTC. The gene calls are TRBV4-2 and TRBJ2-7; D remains unclear. There are 12 residues in the CDR3. Per the germline V gene, CDR1 is LGHNA and CDR2 is YNFKEQ. V was pared by 9 bases and J by 3 bases, with 12 bases between.

The CDR3 coding sequence is TGCAGCGTTGTGCAGGGGAACACTGAAGCTTTCTTT. Translation gives CSVVQGNTEAFF. The genes are TRBV29-1 and TRBJ1-1; TRBD1 is a possible D gene (5 bases). The CDR3 runs 12 residues. Germline lookup yields CDR1 SQVTM and CDR2 ANQGSEA. Trimming took 4 bases from V and 1 from J, leaving 7 bases between them.

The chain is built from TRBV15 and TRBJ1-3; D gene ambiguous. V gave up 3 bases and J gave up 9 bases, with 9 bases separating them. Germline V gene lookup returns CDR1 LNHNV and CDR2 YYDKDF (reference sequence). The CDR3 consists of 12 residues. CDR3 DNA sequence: TGTGCCACCAGCAGGCCCCGGAGCACCATATATTTT. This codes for CATSRPRSTIYF.

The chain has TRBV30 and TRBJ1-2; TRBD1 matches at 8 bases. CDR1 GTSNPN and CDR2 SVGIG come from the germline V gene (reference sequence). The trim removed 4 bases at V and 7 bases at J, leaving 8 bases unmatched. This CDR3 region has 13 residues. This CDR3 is CAWTIRGRGGYTF. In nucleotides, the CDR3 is TGTGCCTGGACAATCAGGGGGCGAGGTGGCTACACCTTC. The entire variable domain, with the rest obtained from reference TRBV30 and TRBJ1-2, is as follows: SQTIHQWPATLVQPVGSPLSLECTVEGTSNPNLYWYRQAAGRGLQLLFYSVGIGQISSEVPQNLSASRPQDRQFILSSKKLLLSDSGFYLCAWTIRGRGGYTFGSGTRLTVV.

CDR3 loop: CASSLDPLGSDEQFF. The DNA for the CDR3 is TGTGCCAGCAGCTTGGATCCGCTAGGTAGCGATGAGCAGTTCTTC. The gene calls are TRBV5-5 and TRBJ2-1, with a possible D match to TRBD2 (5 bases). Looked up from germline, CDR1 is SGHKS and CDR2 is YYEKEE (reference sequence). The CDR3 is 15 amino acids. The germline V and J ends were trimmed by 0 bases and 8 bases, with 15 bases remaining between them.

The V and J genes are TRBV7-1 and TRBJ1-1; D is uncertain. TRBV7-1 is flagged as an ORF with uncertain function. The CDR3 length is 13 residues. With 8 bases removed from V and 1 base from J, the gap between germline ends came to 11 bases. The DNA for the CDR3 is TGTGCCAGCGTTAGGCCGGGGAACACTGAAGCTTTCTTT. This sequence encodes CASVRPGNTEAFF.

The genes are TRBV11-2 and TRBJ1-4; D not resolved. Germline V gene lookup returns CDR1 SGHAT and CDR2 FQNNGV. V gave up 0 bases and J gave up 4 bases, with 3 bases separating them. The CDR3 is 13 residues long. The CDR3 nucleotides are TGTGCCAGCAGCTTAGACCTTAATGAAAAACTGTTTTTT. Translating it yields CASSLDLNEKLFF. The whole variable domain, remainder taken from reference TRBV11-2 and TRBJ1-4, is EAGVAQSPRYKIIEKRQSVAFWCNPISGHATLYWYQQILGQGPKLLIQFQNNGVVDDSQLPKDRFSAERLKGVDSTLKIQPAKLEDSAVYLCASSLDLNEKLFFGSGTQLSVL.

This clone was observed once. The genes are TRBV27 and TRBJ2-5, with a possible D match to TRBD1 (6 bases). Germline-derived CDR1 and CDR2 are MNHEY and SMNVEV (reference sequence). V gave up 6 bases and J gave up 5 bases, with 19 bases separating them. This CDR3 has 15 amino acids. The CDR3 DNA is TGTGCCAGCAGCCCCCGCCAGGGGCCTGGGGAGACCCAGTACTTC. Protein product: CASSPRQGPGETQYF.

CDR3 sequence (DNA): TGTGCCAGCAGATCCGACTTGAACACTGAAGCTTTCTTT. Amino acid sequence: CASRSDLNTEAFF. V and J are TRBV5-5 and TRBJ1-1; D gene uncertain. Germline CDR1 reads SGHKS; CDR2 reads YYEKEE (reference sequence). With 5 bases removed from V and 0 bases from J, the gap between germline ends came to 8 bases. CDR3 length: 13 residues.

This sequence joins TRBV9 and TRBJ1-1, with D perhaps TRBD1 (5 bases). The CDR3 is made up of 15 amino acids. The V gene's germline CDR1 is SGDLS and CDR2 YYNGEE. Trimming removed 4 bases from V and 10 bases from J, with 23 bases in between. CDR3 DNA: TGTGCCAGCAGCCCCTACGGACGGGCCAGGGCGTCAGCTTTCTTT. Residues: CASSPYGRARASAFF.

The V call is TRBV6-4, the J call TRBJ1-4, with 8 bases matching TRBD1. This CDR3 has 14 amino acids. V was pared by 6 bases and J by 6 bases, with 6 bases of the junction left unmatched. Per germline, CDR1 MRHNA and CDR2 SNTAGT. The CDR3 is CASSATGGDEKLFF. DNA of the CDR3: TGTGCCAGCAGCGCTACAGGGGGGGATGAAAAACTGTTTTTT.

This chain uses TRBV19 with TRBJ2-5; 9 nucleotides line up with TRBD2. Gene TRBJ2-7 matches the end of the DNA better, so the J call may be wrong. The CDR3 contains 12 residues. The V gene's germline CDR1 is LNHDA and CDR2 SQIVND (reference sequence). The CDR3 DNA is TGTGCCAGCGCTAGCGGGACCTACGAGCAGTACTTC. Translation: CASASGTYEQYF.

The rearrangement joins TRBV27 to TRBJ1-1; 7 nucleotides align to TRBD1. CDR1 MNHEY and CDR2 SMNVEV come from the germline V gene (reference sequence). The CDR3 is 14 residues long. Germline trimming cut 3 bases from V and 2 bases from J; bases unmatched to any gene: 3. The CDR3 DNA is TGTGCCAGCAGTTTCAGGGGGACCAACACTGAAGCTTTCTTT. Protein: CASSFRGTNTEAFF.

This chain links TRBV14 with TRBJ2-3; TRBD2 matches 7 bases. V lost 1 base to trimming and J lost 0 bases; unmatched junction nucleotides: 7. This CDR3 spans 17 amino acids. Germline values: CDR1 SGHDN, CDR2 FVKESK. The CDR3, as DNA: TGTGCCAGCAGCCAAGTAGGAGCGGGAAGTAGCACAGATACGCAGTATTTT. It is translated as CASSQVGAGSSTDTQYF.

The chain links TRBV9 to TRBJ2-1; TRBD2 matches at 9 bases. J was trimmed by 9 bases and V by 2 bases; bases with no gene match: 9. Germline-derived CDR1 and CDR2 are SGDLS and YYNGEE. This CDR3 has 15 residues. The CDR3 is CASSVRLAGTGEQFF. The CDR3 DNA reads TGTGCCAGCAGCGTTCGCCTAGCGGGAACGGGTGAGCAGTTCTTC.

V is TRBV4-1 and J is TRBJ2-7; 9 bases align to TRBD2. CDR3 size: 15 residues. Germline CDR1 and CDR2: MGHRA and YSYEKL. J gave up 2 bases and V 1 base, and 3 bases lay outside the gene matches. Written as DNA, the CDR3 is TGCGCCAGCAGCCAAGCAGCGGGGGGCGCCTACGAGCAGTACTTC. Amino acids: CASSQAAGGAYEQYF.

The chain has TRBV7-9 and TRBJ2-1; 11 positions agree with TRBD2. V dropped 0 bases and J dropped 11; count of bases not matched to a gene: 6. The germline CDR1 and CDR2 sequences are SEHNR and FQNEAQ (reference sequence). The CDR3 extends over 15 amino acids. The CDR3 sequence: CASSLALAGGAKQFF. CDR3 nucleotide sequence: TGTGCCAGCAGCTTAGCGCTAGCGGGGGGAGCGAAGCAGTTCTTC.

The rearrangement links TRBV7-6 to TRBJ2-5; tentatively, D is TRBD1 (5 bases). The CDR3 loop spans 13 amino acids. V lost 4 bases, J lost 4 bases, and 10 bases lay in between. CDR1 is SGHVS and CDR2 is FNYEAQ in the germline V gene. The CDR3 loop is CASSSRVRETQYF. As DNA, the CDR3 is TGTGCCAGCAGCTCCAGGGTTCGAGAGACCCAGTACTTC.

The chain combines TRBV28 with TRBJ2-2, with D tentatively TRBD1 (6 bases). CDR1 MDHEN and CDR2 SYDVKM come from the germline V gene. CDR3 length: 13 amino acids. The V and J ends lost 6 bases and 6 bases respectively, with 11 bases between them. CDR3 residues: CASSSGDPGELFF. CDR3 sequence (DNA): TGTGCCAGCAGCTCAGGGGATCCCGGGGAGCTGTTTTTT. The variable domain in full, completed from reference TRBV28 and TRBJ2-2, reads DVKVTQSSRYLVKRTGEKVFLECVQDMDHENMFWYRQDPGLGLRLIYFSYDVKMKEKGDIPEGYSVSREKKERFSLILESASTNQTSMYLCASSSGDPGELFFGEGSRLTVL.

CDR3 sequence reads: CASRLSRGRGAFF. CDR3 DNA: TGTGCAAGTCGCTTAAGTAGGGGGCGGGGAGCTTTCTTT. The rearrangement joins TRBV12-2 to TRBJ1-1; TRBD1 is the table's D call and was not checked against the DNA. TRBV12-2 is given as a pseudogene. The CDR3 runs 13 residues.

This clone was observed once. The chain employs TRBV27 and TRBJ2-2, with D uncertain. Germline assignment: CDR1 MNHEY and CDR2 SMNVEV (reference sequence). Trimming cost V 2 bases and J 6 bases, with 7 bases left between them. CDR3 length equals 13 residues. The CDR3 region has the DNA TGTGCCAGCAGTTTAAGGTTCGCCGGGGAGCTGTTTTTT. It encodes CASSLRFAGELFF.